The 7 T cell receptor beta chains in this list originate from one sample, sequenced in a study of blood T cells in healthy people across ages (dated by TCRdb to the mid-2010s). The library came from 5' RACE. TCRdb shows the sequencer as Illumina HiSeq 2500. A second PCR of roughly 7 to 12 cycles was performed with a sample-barcoded 5' primer and a J-beta primer mix. Using fastp at Q25 and MiXCR, TCRdb reprocessed the public reads and kept productive beta chains. Under each unique CDR3 protein, matching rows form one entry showing the most common genes and DNA. A total of about 810,000 distinct CDR3 sequences appear in this sample, roughly 34% of them only once. Of the sample, 10% to 15% is held by the ten largest clones. Source material: blood. These receptors were obtained from a man between 18 and 29 years old in good health.

This sequence joins TRBV6-2 or TRBV6-3 and TRBJ1-2; D unresolved. From germline, CDR1 is MNHEY and CDR2 SVGEGT. The CDR3 is 14 residues long. V lost 7 bases, J lost 4 bases, and 16 bases lay in between. DNA of the CDR3: TGTGCCAGCAATCAGCCTATCGACCCCTATGGCTACACCTTC. Protein sequence: CASNQPIDPYGYTF.

This chain joins TRBV5-1 and TRBJ1-1; 7 bases agree with TRBD1. The V and J ends lost 3 bases and 3 bases, in that order; junction bases with no gene match: 8. This CDR3 has 15 amino acids. Germline CDR1 is SGHRS and CDR2 is YFSETQ. The CDR3 DNA sequence: TGCGCCAGCAGCTCCTCGGGACAGTGGGACACTGAAGCTTTCTTT. Amino acids: CASSSSGQWDTEAFF.

The chain uses TRBV3-1 and TRBJ2-5; D might be TRBD2 (6 bases). The CDR3 runs to 15 residues. Germline CDR1 and CDR2: LGHDT and YNNKEL (reference sequence). The germline V and J ends were trimmed by 4 bases and 3 bases, with 15 bases remaining between them. The CDR3 loop reads CASSLVGSGEETQYF. The CDR3 nucleotides are TGTGCCAGCAGCCTGGTTGGCTCGGGGGAAGAGACCCAGTACTTC.

Concerning this clonotype: A read error may account for a junction end that differs from germline. This rearrangement joins TRBV24-1 to TRBJ1-1; D gene ambiguous. The CDR3 covers 14 residues. CDR1 is KGHDR, CDR2 SFDVKD, per germline. CDR3 amino acids: CATSDFGVGTEAFF. The CDR3 region has the DNA TGTGCTACCAGTGATTTTGGGGTGGGCACTGAAGCTTTCTTT.

The sample holds many counts of this clonotype. V and J are TRBV4-3 and TRBJ1-2, with D hard to call. The V gene's germline CDR1 is LGHNA and CDR2 YSLEER. The CDR3 length is 13 residues. V lost 4 bases and J 4 bases, leaving 10 bases between the germline ends. DNA for the CDR3: TGCGCCAGCAGCCCTAGGGTTCGCTATGGCTACACCTTC. This encodes CASSPRVRYGYTF.

The sample holds a few counts of this clonotype. The chain combines TRBV5-1 with TRBJ1-4; no clear D. V was clipped by 3 bases and J by 8 bases, with 11 bases between them. The CDR3 is made up of 13 amino acids. Looked up from germline, CDR1 is SGHRS and CDR2 is YFSETQ. The CDR3 DNA is TGCGCCAGCAGCTCCCGGGTAGGGGAAAAACTGTTTTTT. It encodes CASSSRVGEKLFF.

V and J are TRBV7-2 and TRBJ2-1, with a possible D match to TRBD1 (5 bases). From germline, CDR1 is SGHTA and CDR2 FQGNSA. This CDR3 region has 12 residues. V lost 5 bases, J lost 10 bases, and 12 bases lay in between. In DNA form, the CDR3 reads TGTGCCAGCAGCCCCAGGGTAGAGGAGCAGTTCTTC. The encoded protein is CASSPRVEEQFF. The full variable domain, in which reference TRBV7-2 and TRBJ2-1 provide the parts outside the CDR3, is GAGVSQSPSNKVTEKGKDVELRCDPISGHTALYWYRQSLGQGLEFLIYFQGNSAPDKSGLPSDRFSAERTGGSVSTLTIQRTQQEDSAVYLCASSPRVEEQFFGPGTRLTVL.